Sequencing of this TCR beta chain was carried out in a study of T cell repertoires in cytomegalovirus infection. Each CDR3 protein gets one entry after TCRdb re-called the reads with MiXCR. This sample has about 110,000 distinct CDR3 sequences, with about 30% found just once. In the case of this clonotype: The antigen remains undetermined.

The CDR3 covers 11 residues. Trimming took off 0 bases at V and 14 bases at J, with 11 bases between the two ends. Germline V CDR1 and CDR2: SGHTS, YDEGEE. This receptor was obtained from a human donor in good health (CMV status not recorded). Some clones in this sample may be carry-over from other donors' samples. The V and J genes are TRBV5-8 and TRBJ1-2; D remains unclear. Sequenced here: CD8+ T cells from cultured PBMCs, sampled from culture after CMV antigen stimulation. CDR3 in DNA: TGTGCCAGCAGCTTGGATCGGGGAGGAACCTTC. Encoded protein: CASSLDRGGTF.